This TCR beta chain was profiled in a study of T cells in Graves' hyperthyroidism and ophthalmopathy. Germline V gives CDR1 MNHNS, CDR2 SASEGT. CDR3 length equals 15 residues. Trimming stripped 7 bases from V and 0 bases from J, with 13 bases between. Using RNA transcripts as the source, TCR beta CDR3 regions were amplified. The TCR CDR3 was amplified in a first-round RT-PCR using the HTBI primer set. MiXCR, run by TCRdb on the multiplex PCR reads, gives a single entry per CDR3 protein. The data contain roughly 290,000 distinct CDR3 sequences, approximately 14% of them seen just once; the ten biggest clones take up approximately 7.9%. This clonotype came up once. Its target is not known. Overall study findings and caveats: The model made its ophthalmopathy prediction, and onset followed a median approximately six months later.

Input material: blood. The source of this sequence is a middle-aged woman with Graves' hyperthyroidism. The chain joins TRBV6-1 to TRBJ1-3, with D unresolved. The CDR3 DNA sequence: TGTGCCAGCATGCCGCGGTTCGGCTCTGGAAACACCATATATTTT. It specifies CASMPRFGSGNTIYF.